The present T cell receptor (beta chain) was sequenced within a study of shared clonotypes between healthy human individuals. Here immunoSEQ multiplex PCR was the method, and the copy in TCRdb shows in-frame clones only, minus some. The table records a few hundred thousand clones, 70% to 80% of them present only once. There are 15 residues in the CDR3. Per germline, CDR1 SQVTM and CDR2 ANQGSEA. The chain recombines TRBV29-1 with TRBJ2-5; TRBD1 matches 9 bases. Matching the DNA end better, TRBJ2-7 makes the J call doubtful. The sequencing sample was made of PBMCs. The sequence derives from a woman between 40 and 55 years old in good health. Some clones in this sample may be carry-over from other donors' samples. As DNA, the CDR3 is TGCAGCGTTGAAGATCCCAGACAGGGGGTCTACGAGCAGTACTTC. Translated, it gives CSVEDPRQGVYEQYF.